Shown below are 20 T cell receptor beta chains from a single sample sequenced in a study of blood T cell repertoires in COVID-19. Assay: immunoSEQ multiplex PCR; the TCRdb copy retains only in-frame clones and omits some. The sample consists of approximately 68,000 clones, over 75% of them appearing once. The sequenced sample was peripheral blood. The source is a man in his sixties or seventies with active or convalescent COVID-19.

The rearrangement joins TRBV6-1 to TRBJ2-7, with 10 bases aligning to TRBD1. Germline CDR1 reads MNHNS; CDR2 reads SASEGT. The length of the CDR3 is 15 residues. V shed 3 bases and J 2 bases; nucleotides not matched to a gene: 4. CDR3 loop: CASSDRGTGAYEQYF. CDR3 in DNA: TGTGCCAGCAGTGATCGTGGGACAGGGGCCTACGAGCAGTACTTC.

The chain carries TRBV11-2 and TRBJ1-4; D ambiguous. The germline gives CDR1 SGHAT, CDR2 FQNNGV. CDR3 length equals 17 residues. V lost 2 bases and J 6 bases, leaving 19 bases between the germline ends. The CDR3 loop is CASSLNTGTGADEKLFF. DNA of the CDR3: TGTGCCAGCAGCTTAAATACGGGCACGGGAGCAGATGAAAAACTGTTTTTT.

The chain employs TRBV7-8 and TRBJ2-5, with a possible D match to TRBD1 (5 bases). Looked up from germline, CDR1 is SGHVS and CDR2 is FQNEAQ. Trimming took off 5 bases at V and 5 bases at J, with 21 bases between the two ends. This CDR3 has 16 amino acids. The CDR3, as DNA: TGTGCCAGCAGCCTCACTACTGTGGGGCGACGCGAGACCCAGTACTTC. It specifies CASSLTTVGRRETQYF.

In its sample, this clone was seen once. The chain combines TRBV6-1 with TRBJ2-3; 7 bases are shared with TRBD2. Germline trimming cut 0 bases from V and 0 bases from J; bases unmatched to any gene: 0. Germline V gene lookup returns CDR1 MNHNS and CDR2 SASEGT. This CDR3 is 15 amino acids long. CDR3 in amino acids: CASSEAGGSTDTQYF. The CDR3, as DNA: TGTGCCAGCAGTGAAGCGGGGGGGAGCACAGATACGCAGTATTTT.

The chain couples TRBV5-3 to TRBJ1-5; the D gene is possibly TRBD1 (6 bases). TRBV5-3 is given ORF status, its function remaining uncertain. This CDR3 has 15 residues. V was clipped by 4 bases and J by 4 bases, with 15 bases between them. Written as DNA, the CDR3 is TGTGCCAGAAGCGGACCAGGGGACCCGAATCAGCCCCAGCATTTT. Protein product: CARSGPGDPNQPQHF.

The rearrangement joins TRBV7-3 to TRBJ2-2; TRBD2 matches 9 bases. V lost 5 bases to trimming and J lost 3 bases; unmatched junction nucleotides: 10. Germline lookup yields CDR1 SGHTA and CDR2 FQGTGA. CDR3 length: 17 amino acids. The CDR3 sequence is CASSQPRREGDTGELFF. The CDR3 DNA follows: TGTGCCAGCAGCCAGCCTAGGCGGGAGGGGGACACCGGGGAGCTGTTTTTT.

The chain uses TRBV5-1 and TRBJ2-7, with 7 bases matching TRBD1. Germline assignment: CDR1 SGHRS and CDR2 YFSETQ. The CDR3 sequence is 14 residues long. Trimming removed 4 bases from V and 3 bases from J; junction bases left unmatched: 7. CDR3 sequence reads: CASSARQGLYEQYF. The CDR3 nucleotides read TGCGCCAGCAGCGCCAGACAGGGCCTCTACGAGCAGTACTTC.

The rearrangement joins TRBV6-5 to TRBJ1-2; D gene ambiguous. V was pared by 2 bases and J by 5 bases, with 18 bases between. CDR3 length: 16 amino acids. Germline values: CDR1 MNHEY, CDR2 SVGAGI. Here the CDR3 reads CASSYTRFDELYGYTF. The CDR3 nucleotides are TGTGCCAGCAGTTACACCCGGTTCGACGAACTATATGGCTACACCTTC.

The chain couples TRBV6-5 to TRBJ1-5; TRBD1 matches 10 bases. This CDR3 is built from 15 residues. In germline, CDR1 is MNHEY, CDR2 SVGAGI. V shed 5 bases and J 3 bases; nucleotides not matched to a gene: 4. CDR3 sequence (DNA): TGTGCCAGCAGTCGGACAGGGGGTCTCAATCAGCCCCAGCATTTT. Residues: CASSRTGGLNQPQHF.

The CDR3 DNA is TGCGCCAGCAGTCAATCTCGACAGGGATACAATGGGGACGAGCAGTTCTTC. Translating it yields CASSQSRQGYNGDEQFF. The rearrangement links TRBV23-1 to TRBJ2-1, with TRBD1 matching over 7 bases. TRBV23-1 is an open reading frame whose function is uncertain. The CDR3 consists of 17 residues. The V segment lost 0 bases and the J segment 10 bases; nucleotides outside the gene matches: 15.

The chain couples TRBV19 to TRBJ1-1; the match to TRBD1 covers 8 bases. V was pared by 0 bases and J by 10 bases, with 13 bases of the junction left unmatched. There are 16 residues in the CDR3. Per germline, CDR1 LNHDA and CDR2 SQIVND (reference sequence). CDR3 loop: CASSIETGTGLGVAFF. CDR3 bases: TGTGCCAGTAGTATAGAGACCGGGACAGGTCTTGGCGTAGCTTTCTTT.

The chain carries TRBV25-1 and TRBJ2-2, with D possibly TRBD1 on 6 matching bases. CDR3 length: 16 residues. Germline V gives CDR1 MGHDK, CDR2 SYGVNS. V was cut by 4 bases and J by 1 base, with 13 bases left in between. The CDR3 spells CASSARTVLNTGELFF. The CDR3 region has the DNA TGTGCCAGCAGTGCACGGACAGTTTTGAACACCGGGGAGCTGTTTTTT.

The chain is built from TRBV6-5 and TRBJ1-2; 7 bases fit TRBD1. The germline gives CDR1 MNHEY, CDR2 SVGAGI. J was trimmed by 4 bases and V by 5 bases; bases with no gene match: 4. This CDR3 has 13 amino acids. The CDR3 DNA reads as TGTGCCAGCAGTCTGACAGGGACCTATGGCTACACCTTC. Translated: CASSLTGTYGYTF.

The V and J genes are TRBV6-6 and TRBJ1-2; 9 bases map to TRBD1. The CDR3 length is 14 residues. Germline CDR1 MNHNY, CDR2 SVGAGI (reference sequence). V was clipped by 5 bases and J by 8 bases; unmatched bases: 9. The CDR3: CASSIRTGVLGYTF. CDR3 DNA sequence: TGTGCCAGCAGTATCCGGACAGGGGTTTTAGGCTACACCTTC.

This clone was detected a few times. The chain uses TRBV19 and TRBJ2-3; D may be TRBD2 (5 bases). This CDR3 comprises 14 residues. Trimming took 5 bases from V and 4 from J, leaving 13 bases between them. Germline assignment: CDR1 LNHDA and CDR2 SQIVND (reference sequence). CDR3 in amino acids: CASSRGPQSDTQYF. CDR3 in DNA: TGTGCCAGTAGTCGAGGGCCTCAATCAGATACGCAGTATTTT.

This chain connects TRBV30 to TRBJ2-7; the D is unclear. The V gene lost 1 base and the J gene lost 0 bases, with 10 bases spanning the gap. This CDR3 is 14 amino acids long. Germline V gene data show CDR1 as GTSNPN and CDR2 as SVGIG (reference sequence). CDR3 sequence reads: CAWSGGKSSYEQYF. As DNA, the CDR3 is TGTGCCTGGAGTGGAGGCAAGAGCTCCTACGAGCAGTACTTC.

The rearrangement uses TRBV2 and TRBJ2-1; the D gene is possibly TRBD2 (6 bases). This CDR3 region has 15 residues. Trimming shortened V by 2 bases and J by 6 bases, and 14 bases separated the two germline ends. Per the germline V gene, CDR1 is SNHLY and CDR2 is FYNNEI. CDR3 coding DNA: TGTGCCAGCAGTGAAAGAACTAGCCAAACCAATGAGCAGTTCTTC. Protein sequence: CASSERTSQTNEQFF.

The rearrangement uses TRBV6-5 and TRBJ2-7, with 12 bases lining up with TRBD2. V lost 2 bases and J lost 6; bases outside the gene matches: 5. The CDR3 sequence is 15 residues long. Germline loops: CDR1 MNHEY, CDR2 SVGAGI. This CDR3 is CASSYRLAGDFEQYF. CDR3 coding DNA: TGTGCCAGCAGTTACCGACTAGCGGGGGACTTCGAGCAGTACTTC.

The chain carries TRBV24-1 and TRBJ2-5, with 8 nucleotides matching TRBD2. Germline V gene data show CDR1 as KGHDR and CDR2 as SFDVKD. J gave up 4 bases and V 8 bases, and 8 bases lay outside the gene matches. The CDR3 extends over 14 amino acids. In nucleotides, the CDR3 is TGTGCCACCAAAGGACTAGCCACTCGAGAGACCCAGTACTTC. Protein product: CATKGLATRETQYF.

This chain uses TRBV19 with TRBJ2-7; 12 bases match TRBD2. Germline-derived CDR1 and CDR2 are LNHDA and SQIVND (reference sequence). The CDR3 has 18 residues. J gave up 0 bases and V 3 bases, and 9 bases lay outside the gene matches. The CDR3 DNA reads as TGTGCCAGTAGTATGTTACTAGCGGGGGGCGAATCCTCCTACGAGCAGTACTTC. Protein: CASSMLLAGGESSYEQYF.